The clone carrying this T cell receptor (beta chain) was seen repeatedly, ten times or more. As yet, its antigen is unknown. The germline V and J ends were trimmed by 3 bases and 2 bases, with 13 bases remaining between them. The length of the CDR3 is 15 residues. Germline V gene sequence: CDR1 LGHDT, CDR2 YNNKEL (reference sequence). This sample is part of a study of neurological immune-mediated disorders. Template-switch 5'RACE cDNA synthesis added a 10-nucleotide unique molecular identifier. Sequencing runs each yielded over 200 million TCR-beta sequences from 15-18 subjects. One entry per CDR3 protein results from TCRdb running MiXCR on the 5' RACE reads. Of 130,000 or so distinct CDR3 sequences listed, roughly 3.2% are singletons. General study findings and limits: The multiple sclerosis repertoire cluster showed no association with any clinical or MRI feature. The authors stated that larger cohorts are needed.

Source material: PBMCs. The TCR was taken from a woman aged 30 to 39 with multiple sclerosis. V usage is TRBV3-1 and J usage is TRBJ2-5; D might be TRBD1 or TRBD2, each matching 5 bases. DNA for the CDR3: TGTGCCAGCAGCCACCACGGGACCCCACAAGAGACCCAGTACTTC. This encodes CASSHHGTPQETQYF.